The 20 T cell receptor beta chains below were found in one sample sequenced in a study of OX40 agonist ivuxolimab in advanced cancers. Sequenced by immunoSEQ multiplex PCR; TCRdb stores in-frame clones only, minus some. The repertoire holds 95,000 to 120,000 clones, about 91% seen once, with 0.66% in the top ten. Specimen: CD4+ or CD8+ T cells sorted from blood, collected in a trial of the OX40 agonist ivuxolimab. All receptors come from an adult with an advanced solid tumor such as melanoma, head and neck, liver or kidney cancer.

In DNA, the CDR3 is TGTGCCAGAAGCATGGACAGGGACTCTGGAAACACCATATATTTT. Translation gives CARSMDRDSGNTIYF. J is TRBJ1-3 and V is TRBV5-3; 8 bases align to TRBD1. TRBV5-3 has ORF status, its function being uncertain. V lost 4 bases and J lost 0; bases outside the gene matches: 3. There are 15 residues in the CDR3.

The V and J genes are TRBV4-2 and TRBJ2-7; D might be TRBD1 (6 bases). The germline V gene has CDR1 LGHNA and CDR2 YNFKEQ. The CDR3 runs to 13 residues. The germline V and J ends were trimmed by 0 bases and 3 bases, with 6 bases remaining between them. DNA for the CDR3: TGTGCCAGCAGCCAAGACAGGGGCTACGAGCAGTACTTC. It specifies CASSQDRGYEQYF.

Comment on this clone: The sample contains more than one DNA sequence encoding this CDR3. The gene calls are TRBV14 and TRBJ2-1; D ambiguous. V was cut by 1 base and J by 6 bases, with 7 bases left in between. Germline CDR1 and CDR2: SGHDN and FVKESK. The CDR3 totals 13 residues. CDR3: CASSQVLGNEQFF. DNA for the CDR3: TGTGCCAGCAGCCAAGTCCTGGGCAATGAGCAGTTCTTC.

This clone was seen only once. The J gene is TRBJ1-6, the V gene TRBV5-1; D remains unclear. V shed 2 bases and J shed 6 bases, with 15 bases lying between them. The V gene's germline CDR1 is SGHRS and CDR2 YFSETQ. This CDR3 has 16 amino acids. The CDR3 sequence: CASSLPGSKGNSPLHF. CDR3 DNA: TGCGCCAGCAGCTTACCGGGTTCCAAGGGTAATTCACCCCTCCACTTT.

This chain links TRBV5-4 with TRBJ2-7; TRBD1 aligns across 10 bases. Germline assignment: CDR1 SGHNT and CDR2 YYREEE (reference sequence). Losses at the gene ends were 4 bases for V and 7 bases for J; bases not matched to a gene: 8. This CDR3 contains 14 residues. The CDR3 region is CASSLQTGGYEQYF. CDR3 coding DNA: TGTGCCAGCAGCCTCCAGACAGGGGGCTATGAGCAGTACTTC.

In its sample, this clone was seen a few times. This rearrangement joins TRBV27 to TRBJ1-2, with 9 bases lining up with TRBD1. The CDR3 totals 12 residues. Per the germline V gene, CDR1 is MNHEY and CDR2 is SMNVEV (reference sequence). Trimming at V came to 9 bases and at J to 6 bases, leaving 5 bases not matched to a gene. The CDR3 loop is CASRRQGDGYTF. The DNA of the CDR3 is TGTGCCAGTCGACGACAGGGGGATGGCTACACCTTC.

V usage is TRBV19 and J usage is TRBJ2-6, with 7 positions matching TRBD2. The CDR3 runs 18 residues. After removal of 7 bases from V and 0 bases from J, the junction contained 12 bases not matched to a gene. CDR1 is LNHDA and CDR2 is SQIVND in the germline V gene (reference sequence). The CDR3 DNA reads as TGTGCCAGTACCAAGAGGACCACTAGCGACTCTGGGGCCAACGTCCTGACTTTC. Its translation is CASTKRTTSDSGANVLTF.

V and J are TRBV5-1 and TRBJ1-6, with D tentatively TRBD1 (5 bases). V shed 4 bases and J shed 3 bases, with 17 bases lying between them. CDR1 and CDR2 (germline): SGHRS, YFSETQ. This CDR3 spans 17 amino acids. The CDR3 loop is CASSLEGQGFYNSPLHF. The CDR3 DNA follows: TGCGCCAGCAGCCTAGAGGGGCAGGGATTCTATAATTCACCCCTCCACTTT. Full variable domain (missing parts from reference TRBV5-1 and TRBJ1-6): KAGVTQTPRYLIKTRGQQVTLSCSPISGHRSVSWYQQTPGQGLQFLFEYFSETQRNKGNFPGRFSGRQFSNSRSEMNVSTLELGDSALYLCASSLEGQGFYNSPLHFGNGTRLTVT.

V and J are TRBV25-1 and TRBJ2-2; 8 nucleotides match TRBD1. J lost 3 bases, V lost 8 bases, and 5 bases had no gene match. Germline CDR1 is MGHDK and CDR2 is SYGVNS. The CDR3 spans 14 residues. CDR3 sequence (DNA): TGTGCCAGCCTCGGACAGGGTTACACCGGGGAGCTGTTTTTT. Translating gives CASLGQGYTGELFF. The full variable domain, its missing parts supplied by reference TRBV25-1 and TRBJ2-2, is EADIYQTPRYLVIGTGKKITLECSQTMGHDKMYWYQQDPGMELHLIHYSYGVNSTEKGDLSSESTVSRIRTEHFPLTLESARPSHTSQYLCASLGQGYTGELFFGEGSRLTVL.

The chain combines TRBV19 with TRBJ1-4; D unclear. The length of the CDR3 is 13 residues. The ends were cut back, 6 bases at V and 4 bases at J, with 9 bases in the middle. CDR1 and CDR2 (germline): LNHDA, SQIVND (reference sequence). CDR3 sequence: CASRSSYNEKLFF. The DNA for the CDR3 is TGTGCCAGTAGATCATCTTATAATGAAAAACTGTTTTTT.

This clone came up once. The J gene is TRBJ1-2, the V gene TRBV27, with D tentatively TRBD1 (5 bases). Trimming took 2 bases from V and 4 from J, leaving 11 bases between them. The CDR3 loop spans 14 amino acids. The germline V gene encodes CDR1 MNHEY and CDR2 SMNVEV (reference sequence). CDR3 nucleotides: TGTGCCAGCAGTTTAACGGGGGGAGGCTATGGCTACACCTTC. It is translated as CASSLTGGGYGYTF.

The rearrangement joins TRBV6-1 to TRBJ2-1; tentative D call: TRBD2 (5 bases). Germline CDR1 reads MNHNS; CDR2 reads SASEGT. This CDR3 region has 11 residues. With 5 bases removed from V and 8 bases from J, the gap between germline ends came to 7 bases. The CDR3 sequence is CASSRTDEQFF. The DNA of the CDR3 is TGTGCCAGCAGTCGGACTGATGAGCAGTTCTTC.

This rearrangement joins TRBV6-1 to TRBJ1-4, with TRBD1 matching over 7 bases. The CDR3 contains 14 residues. Losses at the gene ends were 5 bases for V and 7 bases for J; bases not matched to a gene: 7. CDR1 is MNHNS and CDR2 is SASEGT in the germline V gene. This CDR3 reads CASSRDRDPEKLFF. The CDR3 DNA follows: TGTGCCAGCAGTCGAGACAGGGACCCTGAAAAACTGTTTTTT.

This rearrangement joins TRBV10-2 to TRBJ1-4; D gene ambiguous. V was shortened by 9 bases and J by 6 bases, with 14 bases between the two germline ends. Germline V CDR1 and CDR2: WSHSY, SAAADI. There are 13 residues in the CDR3. The CDR3 bases are TGCGCCAGTTCGTCGGTCGCAGATGAAAAACTGTTTTTT. Protein sequence: CASSSVADEKLFF.

The gene calls are TRBV6-5 and TRBJ2-1; D is possibly TRBD2 (5 bases). V was shortened by 4 bases and J by 3 bases, with 16 bases between the two germline ends. Germline CDR1 and CDR2: MNHEY and SVGAGI. There are 16 residues in the CDR3. This chain's CDR3 is CASSSSFGKSYNEQFF. CDR3 sequence (DNA): TGTGCCAGCAGTTCGTCGTTCGGGAAGAGCTACAATGAGCAGTTCTTC.

The V and J genes are TRBV5-4 and TRBJ1-2; no firm D call. The germline V gene has CDR1 SGHNT and CDR2 YYREEE (reference sequence). CDR3 length equals 12 residues. Trimming stripped 4 bases from V and 4 bases from J, with 8 bases between. DNA for the CDR3: TGTGCCAGCAGCCCCCTGGGCTATGGCTACACCTTC. Translation gives CASSPLGYGYTF.

V and J are TRBV5-1 and TRBJ2-5; D uncertain. From germline, CDR1 is SGHRS and CDR2 YFSETQ. V was cut by 4 bases and J by 2 bases, with 3 bases left in between. The CDR3 spans 11 residues. DNA of the CDR3: TGCGCCAGCAGCACACAAGAGACCCAGTACTTC. Translating gives CASSTQETQYF.

Here the CDR3 reads CASSRGTGRHQPQHF. The CDR3 bases are TGTGCCAGTAGTAGAGGGACAGGGCGACATCAGCCCCAGCATTTT. The chain joins TRBV19 to TRBJ1-5; 9 nucleotides align to TRBD1. V trimming: 4 bases; J trimming: 5 bases; junction bases outside the gene matches: 6. This CDR3 region has 15 residues. Germline CDR1 and CDR2: LNHDA and SQIVND (reference sequence).

The table lists this clone with a count of one. The chain recombines TRBV7-3 with TRBJ2-7; 9 nucleotides match TRBD2. Unmatched junction bases numbered 6, after V lost 3 bases and J lost 3 bases. This CDR3 spans 15 amino acids. Germline loops: CDR1 SGHTA, CDR2 FQGTGA. The CDR3 nucleotides are TGTGCCAGCAGCTTCCCGGGACTAGCCTTCTACGAGCAGTACTTC. Its translation is CASSFPGLAFYEQYF.

The genes are TRBV28 and TRBJ2-2; no definite D call. Trimming took off 5 bases at V and 0 bases at J, with 10 bases between the two ends. The CDR3 runs 15 residues. Germline V gene sequence: CDR1 MDHEN, CDR2 SYDVKM. CDR3 loop: CASSTGSANTGELFF. CDR3 DNA: TGTGCCAGCAGTACGGGTTCCGCGAACACCGGGGAGCTGTTTTTT.